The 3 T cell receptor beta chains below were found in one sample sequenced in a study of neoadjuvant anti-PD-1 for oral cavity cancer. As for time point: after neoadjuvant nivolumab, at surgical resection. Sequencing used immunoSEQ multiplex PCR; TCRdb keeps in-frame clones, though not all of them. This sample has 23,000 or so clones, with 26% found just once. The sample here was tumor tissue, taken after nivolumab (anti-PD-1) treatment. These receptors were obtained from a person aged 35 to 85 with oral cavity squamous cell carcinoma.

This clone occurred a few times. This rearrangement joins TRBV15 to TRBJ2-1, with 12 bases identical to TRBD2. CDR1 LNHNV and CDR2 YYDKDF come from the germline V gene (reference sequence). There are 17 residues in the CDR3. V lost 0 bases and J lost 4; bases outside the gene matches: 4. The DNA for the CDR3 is TGTGCCACCAGCAGAGATAGGCTAGCGGGGGGGTACAATGAGCAGTTCTTC. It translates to CATSRDRLAGGYNEQFF.

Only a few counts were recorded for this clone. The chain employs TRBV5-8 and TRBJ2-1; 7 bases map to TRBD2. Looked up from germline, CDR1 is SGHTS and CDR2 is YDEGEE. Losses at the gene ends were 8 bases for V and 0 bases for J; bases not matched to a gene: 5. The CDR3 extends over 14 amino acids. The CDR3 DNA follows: TGTGCCAGGAGAGCGGGAAGCTCCTACAATGAGCAGTTCTTC. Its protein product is CARRAGSSYNEQFF.

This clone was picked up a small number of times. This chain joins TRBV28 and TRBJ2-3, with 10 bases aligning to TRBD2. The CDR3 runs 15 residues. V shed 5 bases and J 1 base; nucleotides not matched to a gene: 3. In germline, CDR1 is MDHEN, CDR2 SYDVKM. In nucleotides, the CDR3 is TGTGCCAGCAGTGGGCTAGCGGGAGGCACAGATACGCAGTATTTT. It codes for CASSGLAGGTDTQYF.